This T cell receptor beta chain originates from a study of OX40 agonist ivuxolimab in advanced cancers. V gave up 4 bases and J gave up 4 bases; unmatched junction bases: 10. Germline V gene lookup returns CDR1 SGHDN and CDR2 FVKESK. The CDR3 covers 16 residues. Of note for this clone: Its antigen is not known.

Regarding the study as a whole: CD4+ and CD8+ blood T cells expanded clonally by week 6 at 0.1 to 3.0 mg/kg.

The table came from immunoSEQ multiplex PCR; TCRdb's copy has only in-frame clones and leaves some out. The sample lists about 100,000 clones, under 95% occurring once. The chain recombines TRBV14 with TRBJ2-3, with 8 bases aligning to TRBD2. This receptor was identified in an adult with an advanced solid tumor such as melanoma, head and neck, liver or kidney cancer. The sequencing here drew on CD4+ or CD8+ T cells sorted from blood, taken in a trial of the OX40 agonist ivuxolimab. CDR3 bases: TGTGCCAGCAGCCTCCGGTCGGGAGGGCCGGCAGATACGCAGTATTTT. It yields the protein CASSLRSGGPADTQYF.